This T cell receptor (beta chain) was sequenced in a study of T cell responses to AZD1222 COVID-19 vaccine. Study outcomes and limitations: Reportedly, nearly half of unique spike TCRs recognized epitopes outside B.1.351/B.1.1.7 mutations. Only a handful of AZD1222 recipients tested seropositive at baseline. Recipients of two AZD1222 doses showed rising Spike-specific TCR breadth and depth.

With regard to this clone: Its specificity is not known.

The germline V and J ends were trimmed by 1 base and 1 base, with 8 bases remaining between them. There are 15 residues in the CDR3. Germline V lookup: CDR1 MGHRA, CDR2 YSYEKL. Here immunoSEQ multiplex PCR was the method, and the copy in TCRdb shows in-frame clones only, minus some. The sample holds about 93,000 clones, nearly 90% seen once. This chain links TRBV4-1 with TRBJ2-1; a possible D gene is TRBD1 (5 bases). This material consisted of peripheral blood, taken on day 0 of MenACWY control vaccination. This TCR came from an adult in good health. The CDR3 spells CASSQGAGSYNEQFF. The DNA for the CDR3 is TGCGCCAGCAGCCAAGGGGCAGGGTCCTACAATGAGCAGTTCTTC.